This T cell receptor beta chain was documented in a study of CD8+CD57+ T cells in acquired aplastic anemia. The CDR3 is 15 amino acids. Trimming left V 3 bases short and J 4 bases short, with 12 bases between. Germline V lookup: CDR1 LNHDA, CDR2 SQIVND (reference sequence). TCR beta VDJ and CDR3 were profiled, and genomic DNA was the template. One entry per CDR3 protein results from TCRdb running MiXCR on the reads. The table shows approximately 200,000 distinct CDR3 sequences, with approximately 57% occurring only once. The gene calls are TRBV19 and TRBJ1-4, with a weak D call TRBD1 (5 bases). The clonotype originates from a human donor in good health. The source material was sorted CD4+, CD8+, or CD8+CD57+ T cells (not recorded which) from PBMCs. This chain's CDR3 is CASSMLGEINEKLFF. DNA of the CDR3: TGTGCCAGTAGTATGCTGGGGGAGATTAATGAAAAACTGTTTTTT. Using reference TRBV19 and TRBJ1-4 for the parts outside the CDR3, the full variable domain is DGGITQSPKYLFRKEGQNVTLSCEQNLNHDAMYWYRQDPGQGLRLIYYSQIVNDFQKGDIAEGYSVSREKKESFPLTVTSAQKNPTAFYLCASSMLGEINEKLFFGSGTQLSVL.